These 23 T cell receptor beta chains originate from one sample sequenced in a study of OX40 agonist ivuxolimab in advanced cancers. Data came from immunoSEQ multiplex PCR; TCRdb stores just in-frame clones and leaves some out. The table includes tens of thousands of clones, roughly nine tenths detected once. Sequenced here: CD4+ or CD8+ T cells sorted from blood, sampled in a trial of the OX40 agonist ivuxolimab. The receptors were gathered from an adult with an advanced solid tumor such as melanoma, head and neck, liver or kidney cancer.

The rearrangement uses TRBV7-9 and TRBJ1-4, with 9 positions matching TRBD1. This CDR3 has 17 residues. Germline V lookup: CDR1 SEHNR, CDR2 FQNEAQ (reference sequence). V gave up 3 bases and J gave up 6 bases; unmatched junction bases: 11. The CDR3 sequence is CASSLSRDRVSDEKLFF. As DNA, the CDR3 is TGTGCCAGCAGCTTGTCCCGGGACAGGGTTTCGGATGAAAAACTGTTTTTT.

This chain connects TRBV15 to TRBJ2-5, with 9 nucleotides matching TRBD1. CDR3 length: 15 residues. The germline V gene encodes CDR1 LNHNV and CDR2 YYDKDF (reference sequence). The junction had 2 bases not matched to a gene; V was cut back by 0 bases and J by 3 bases. The CDR3 reads CATSRDGTGKETQYF. The DNA of the CDR3 is TGTGCCACCAGCAGAGATGGGACAGGGAAAGAGACCCAGTACTTC.

This chain connects TRBV19 to TRBJ2-3; D is ambiguous. This CDR3 has 16 amino acids. Germline lookup yields CDR1 LNHDA and CDR2 SQIVND (reference sequence). Trimming took off 1 base at V and 1 base at J, with 12 bases between the two ends. The CDR3 region is CASSIGRTEGTDTQYF. As DNA, the CDR3 is TGTGCCAGTAGTATAGGTAGAACCGAAGGCACAGATACGCAGTATTTT.

The chain joins TRBV7-3 to TRBJ2-2; 7 positions match TRBD2. This CDR3 is 15 amino acids long. Trimming removed 2 bases from V and 5 bases from J; junction bases left unmatched: 5. Germline V lookup: CDR1 SGHTA, CDR2 FQGTGA. DNA of the CDR3: TGTGCCAGCAGCTTAGAGACTAGCTCTACCGGGGAGCTGTTTTTT. Encoded protein: CASSLETSSTGELFF.

The chain has TRBV27 and TRBJ1-1, with 7 nucleotides matching TRBD1. The V segment lost 2 bases and the J segment 5 bases; nucleotides outside the gene matches: 5. Looked up from germline, CDR1 is MNHEY and CDR2 is SMNVEV (reference sequence). The CDR3 loop spans 14 amino acids. The CDR3, as DNA: TGTGCCAGCAGTTTAAGGGGGCGGGAAACTGAAGCTTTCTTT. It translates to CASSLRGRETEAFF.

V gene TRBV5-1 combines with J gene TRBJ1-1; 7 bases map to TRBD1. The V and J ends lost 4 bases and 1 base, in that order; junction bases with no gene match: 7. Germline loops: CDR1 SGHRS, CDR2 YFSETQ. The CDR3 covers 15 residues. In DNA, the CDR3 is TGCGCCAGCAGCGCGCGACAGGGACCGAACACTGAAGCTTTCTTT. Its translation: CASSARQGPNTEAFF.

CDR3 sequence: CASSYTSGVTEAFF. The CDR3 DNA is TGTGCCAGCAGTTACACGTCAGGGGTAACTGAAGCTTTCTTT. The J gene is TRBJ1-1, the V gene TRBV6-5; tentative D call: TRBD1 (6 bases). V lost 2 bases and J lost 5, with 12 bases in between. The CDR3 sequence is 14 residues long. CDR1 is MNHEY, CDR2 SVGAGI, per germline.

This clone was observed a few times. V gene TRBV13 combines with J gene TRBJ2-1; D not resolved. CDR3 length: 11 residues. V was shortened by 5 bases and J by 6 bases, with 5 bases between the two germline ends. CDR1 and CDR2 from the germline V gene are PRHDT and FYEKMQ (reference sequence). The chain's CDR3 is CASSARNEQFF. The CDR3 DNA sequence: TGTGCCAGCAGCGCCCGCAATGAGCAGTTCTTC.

The chain combines TRBV29-1 with TRBJ1-2; TRBD1 agrees at 9 bases. CDR1 SQVTM and CDR2 ANQGSEA come from the germline V gene. CDR3 length: 13 residues. The trim removed 5 bases at V and 1 base at J, leaving 2 bases unmatched. Here the CDR3 reads CSVRTGDNYGYTF. DNA for the CDR3: TGCAGCGTTCGGACAGGGGATAACTATGGCTACACCTTC.

The chain couples TRBV19 to TRBJ2-1; D is perhaps TRBD1 (8 bases). Germline CDR1 reads LNHDA; CDR2 reads SQIVND (reference sequence). The CDR3 is 16 residues long. The V end was cut by 9 bases, the J end by 4 bases, with 22 bases between. CDR3 protein: CASRGPGGGEYNEQFF. DNA of the CDR3: TGTGCCAGCAGGGGGCCGGGGGGAGGAGAGTACAATGAGCAGTTCTTC.

CDR3 loop: CASRADPQGRETQYF. The CDR3, as DNA: TGTGCCAGCAGGGCGGACCCCCAAGGGAGGGAGACCCAGTACTTC. V gene TRBV27 combines with J gene TRBJ2-5; D possibly corresponds to TRBD2 (6 bases). CDR3 length: 15 residues. Germline-derived CDR1 and CDR2 are MNHEY and SMNVEV (reference sequence). The V end lost 6 bases, the J end lost 5 bases, and 19 bases lay between the germline ends.

The chain joins TRBV11-2 to TRBJ1-5; D ambiguous. CDR3 length equals 14 residues. The ends were cut back, 2 bases at V and 6 bases at J, with 11 bases in the middle. Per germline, CDR1 SGHAT and CDR2 FQNNGV. CDR3 nucleotide sequence: TGTGCCAGCAGCTTACTAGAGGGAGGTCAGCCCCAGCATTTT. Its protein is CASSLLEGGQPQHF. The full variable domain, with the rest looked up from reference TRBV11-2 and TRBJ1-5, is EAGVAQSPRYKIIEKRQSVAFWCNPISGHATLYWYQQILGQGPKLLIQFQNNGVVDDSQLPKDRFSAERLKGVDSTLKIQPAKLEDSAVYLCASSLLEGGQPQHFGDGTRLSIL.

This clone has just one count. This chain joins TRBV7-3 and TRBJ1-1; D is ambiguous. Trimming pared 1 base from V and 1 base from J, leaving 4 bases between. The germline V gene has CDR1 SGHTA and CDR2 FQGTGA. The CDR3 length is 13 residues. The CDR3 bases are TGTGCCAGCAGCTTAAAACAGAACACTGAAGCTTTCTTT. This sequence encodes CASSLKQNTEAFF.

The chain employs TRBV4-1 and TRBJ2-5; 10 bases agree with TRBD2. In germline, CDR1 is MGHRA, CDR2 YSYEKL. CDR3 length: 17 amino acids. V lost 0 bases, J lost 5 bases, and 9 bases stayed unmatched. The CDR3 nucleotides read TGCGCCAGCAGCCAAGAAACAAGCGGGAGGGCCTATGAGACCCAGTACTTC. Its translation: CASSQETSGRAYETQYF.

The chain has TRBV27 and TRBJ2-1; D gene unclear. Per the germline V gene, CDR1 is MNHEY and CDR2 is SMNVEV (reference sequence). CDR3 length: 14 amino acids. V lost 0 bases, J lost 3 bases, and 6 bases lay in between. CDR3 nucleotides: TGTGCCAGCAGTTTATCCCCTAGCTACAATGAGCAGTTCTTC. As protein: CASSLSPSYNEQFF.

The rearrangement links TRBV25-1 to TRBJ2-7, with 9 bases that match TRBD2. The CDR3 is made up of 14 amino acids. Germline V gene data show CDR1 as MGHDK and CDR2 as SYGVNS. V was clipped by 8 bases and J by 1 base; unmatched bases: 6. CDR3: CASGSGSGSYEQYF. The CDR3 DNA is TGTGCCAGCGGTAGCGGGAGCGGGTCCTACGAGCAGTACTTC.

The chain uses TRBV7-8 and TRBJ2-1, with TRBD2 matching 12 bases. The CDR3 extends over 15 amino acids. Germline trimming cut 5 bases from V and 6 bases from J; bases unmatched to any gene: 5. From germline, CDR1 is SGHVS and CDR2 FQNEAQ. The CDR3 spells CASSPLAGGPNEQFF. CDR3 nucleotides: TGTGCCAGCAGCCCCCTAGCGGGAGGGCCCAATGAGCAGTTCTTC.

The table lists this clone with a count of one. The genes are TRBV18 and TRBJ1-1, with D possibly TRBD1 on 6 matching bases. The V end was cut by 3 bases, the J end by 7 bases, with 9 bases between. CDR1 is KGHSH, CDR2 LQKENI, per germline. This CDR3 contains 12 residues. Here the CDR3 reads CASSPNRDEAFF. The CDR3 nucleotides read TGTGCCAGCTCACCCAACAGGGATGAAGCTTTCTTT.

V and J are TRBV5-1 and TRBJ2-7; possibly TRBD1 or TRBD2 for D (5 bases each). This CDR3 is built from 14 residues. The germline V gene encodes CDR1 SGHRS and CDR2 YFSETQ. V was trimmed by 0 bases and J by 7 bases, leaving 14 bases between them. CDR3 sequence: CASSLVVGTGEQYF. DNA of the CDR3: TGCGCCAGCAGCTTGGTCGTCGGGACCGGGGAGCAGTACTTC. The entire variable domain, with the rest obtained from reference TRBV5-1 and TRBJ2-7, is as follows: KAGVTQTPRYLIKTRGQQVTLSCSPISGHRSVSWYQQTPGQGLQFLFEYFSETQRNKGNFPGRFSGRQFSNSRSEMNVSTLELGDSALYLCASSLVVGTGEQYFGPGTRLTVT.

This chain links TRBV2 with TRBJ2-3; TRBD2 is a possible D gene (5 bases). Germline CDR1 and CDR2: SNHLY and FYNNEI. With 2 bases removed from V and 14 bases from J, the gap between germline ends came to 14 bases. The CDR3 totals 12 residues. The CDR3 here is CASSEPGLVAYF. CDR3 nucleotides: TGTGCCAGCAGTGAACCTGGACTGGTCGCGTATTTT.

As to this clone: Mismatch with germline at one junction end may stem from a read error. The chain uses TRBV7-7 and TRBJ2-1, with D perhaps assigned TRBD1 or TRBD2 (5 bases each). CDR3 size: 15 residues. CDR1 and CDR2 from the germline V gene are SSHAT and FNYEAQ (reference sequence). Here the CDR3 reads CASSPAGTPYNEQFF. CDR3 DNA sequence: TGTGCTAGCAGCCCCGCCGGGACGCCCTACAATGAGCAGTTCTTC. Filled out from reference TRBV7-7 and TRBJ2-1, the complete variable domain reads GAGVSQSPRYKVTKRGQDVTLRCDPISSHATLYWYQQALGQGPEFLTYFNYEAQPDKSGLPSDRFSAERPEGSISTLTIQRTEQRDSAMYRCASSPAGTPYNEQFFGPGTRLTVL.

This chain uses TRBV7-9 with TRBJ1-2; TRBD1 aligns across 8 bases. Germline V CDR1 and CDR2: SEHNR, FQNEAQ (reference sequence). V lost 4 bases, J lost 5 bases, and 15 bases stayed unmatched. This CDR3 is 17 amino acids long. The CDR3 loop is CASSSPPGQGYQYGYTF. The CDR3 nucleotides read TGTGCCAGCAGCTCCCCCCCCGGACAGGGCTACCAATATGGCTACACCTTC.

For this clone: The junction does not match germline at one end; this may be a read error. Other DNA sequences from this sample encode an identical CDR3 as well. The chain joins TRBV2 to TRBJ1-4; the D gene is possibly TRBD1 (5 bases). Germline lookup yields CDR1 SNHLY and CDR2 FYNNEI. CDR3 length: 14 amino acids. The CDR3 DNA sequence: TGTGCCAGCAGTGTGGAAGGGGCGGATGAAAAATTGTTTTTT. It encodes CASSVEGADEKLFF.